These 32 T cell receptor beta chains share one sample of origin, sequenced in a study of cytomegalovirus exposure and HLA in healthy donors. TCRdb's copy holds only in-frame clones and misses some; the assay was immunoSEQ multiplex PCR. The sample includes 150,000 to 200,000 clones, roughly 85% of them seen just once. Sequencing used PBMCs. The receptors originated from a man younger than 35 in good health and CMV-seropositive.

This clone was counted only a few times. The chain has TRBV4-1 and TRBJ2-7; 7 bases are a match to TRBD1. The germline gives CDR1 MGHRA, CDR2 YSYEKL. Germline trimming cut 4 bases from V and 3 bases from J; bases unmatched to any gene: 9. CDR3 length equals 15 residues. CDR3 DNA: TGCGCCAGCAGCCTCATTCCGGGACAGCTCTACGAGCAGTACTTC. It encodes CASSLIPGQLYEQYF.

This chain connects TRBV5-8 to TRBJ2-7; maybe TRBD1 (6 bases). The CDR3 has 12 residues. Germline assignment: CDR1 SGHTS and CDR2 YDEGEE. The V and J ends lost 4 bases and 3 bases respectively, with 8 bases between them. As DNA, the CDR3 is TGTGCCAGCAGCCCCAGGGGCTACGAGCAGTACTTC. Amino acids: CASSPRGYEQYF.

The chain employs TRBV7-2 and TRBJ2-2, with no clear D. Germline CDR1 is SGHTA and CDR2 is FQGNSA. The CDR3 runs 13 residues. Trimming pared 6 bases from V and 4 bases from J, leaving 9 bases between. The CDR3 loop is CASSSRSTGELFF. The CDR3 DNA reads TGTGCCAGCAGTAGCCGAAGCACCGGGGAGCTGTTTTTT.

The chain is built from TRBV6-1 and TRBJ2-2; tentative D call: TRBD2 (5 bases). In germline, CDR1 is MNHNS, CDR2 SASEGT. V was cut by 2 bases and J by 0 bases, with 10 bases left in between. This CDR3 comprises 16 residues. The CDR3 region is CASSEYGGTNTGELFF. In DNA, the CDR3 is TGTGCCAGCAGTGAATATGGAGGTACGAACACCGGGGAGCTGTTTTTT.

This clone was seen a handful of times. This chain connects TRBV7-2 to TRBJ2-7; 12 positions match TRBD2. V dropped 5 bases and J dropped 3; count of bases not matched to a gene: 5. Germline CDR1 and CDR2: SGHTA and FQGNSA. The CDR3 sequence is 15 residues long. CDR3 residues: CASSKGLAGLYEQYF. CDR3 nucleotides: TGTGCCAGCAGCAAGGGACTAGCGGGCCTCTACGAGCAGTACTTC.

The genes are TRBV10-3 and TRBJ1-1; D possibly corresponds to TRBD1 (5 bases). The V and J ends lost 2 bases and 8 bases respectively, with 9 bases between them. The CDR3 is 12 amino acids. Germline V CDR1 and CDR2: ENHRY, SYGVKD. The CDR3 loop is CAISEKGREAFF. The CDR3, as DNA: TGTGCCATCAGTGAGAAGGGGCGAGAAGCTTTCTTT.

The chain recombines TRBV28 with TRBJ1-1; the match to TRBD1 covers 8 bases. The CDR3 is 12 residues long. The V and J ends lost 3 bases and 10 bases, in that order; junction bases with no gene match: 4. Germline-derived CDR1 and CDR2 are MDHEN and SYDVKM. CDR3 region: CASSLNRGGAFF. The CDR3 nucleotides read TGTGCCAGCAGTTTGAACAGGGGGGGAGCTTTCTTT.

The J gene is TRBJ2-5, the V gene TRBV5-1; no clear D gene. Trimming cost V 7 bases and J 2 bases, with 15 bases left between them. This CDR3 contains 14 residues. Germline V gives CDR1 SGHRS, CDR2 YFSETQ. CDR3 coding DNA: TGCGCCAGCCCCTTTAGAATGCCTCAAGAGACCCAGTACTTC. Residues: CASPFRMPQETQYF.

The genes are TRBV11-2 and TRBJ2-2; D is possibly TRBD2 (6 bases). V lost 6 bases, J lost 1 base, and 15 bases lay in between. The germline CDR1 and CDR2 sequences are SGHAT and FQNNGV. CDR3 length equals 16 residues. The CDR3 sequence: CASSPIRGMNTGELFF. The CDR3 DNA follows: TGTGCCAGCAGTCCTATACGGGGGATGAACACCGGGGAGCTGTTTTTT. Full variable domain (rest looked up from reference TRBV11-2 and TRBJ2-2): EAGVAQSPRYKIIEKRQSVAFWCNPISGHATLYWYQQILGQGPKLLIQFQNNGVVDDSQLPKDRFSAERLKGVDSTLKIQPAKLEDSAVYLCASSPIRGMNTGELFFGEGSRLTVL.

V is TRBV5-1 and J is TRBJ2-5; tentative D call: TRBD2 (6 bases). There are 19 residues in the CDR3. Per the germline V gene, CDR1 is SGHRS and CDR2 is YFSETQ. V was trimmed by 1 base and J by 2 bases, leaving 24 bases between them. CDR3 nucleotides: TGCGCCAGCAGCTTGAGTGGAGGGGTCGGGCAGCCCCTGCAAGAGACCCAGTACTTC. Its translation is CASSLSGGVGQPLQETQYF.

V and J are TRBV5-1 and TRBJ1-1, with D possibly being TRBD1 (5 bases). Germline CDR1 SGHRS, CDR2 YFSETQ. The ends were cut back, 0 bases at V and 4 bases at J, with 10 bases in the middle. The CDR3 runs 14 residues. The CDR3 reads CASSLEGSGTEAFF. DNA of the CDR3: TGCGCCAGCAGCTTGGAGGGGTCAGGCACTGAAGCTTTCTTT.

CDR3 in amino acids: CASRPAAGDINTQYF. The CDR3 DNA reads as TGTGCCAGTAGGCCGGCGGCGGGAGATATAAATACGCAGTATTTT. This chain uses TRBV19 with TRBJ2-3; 7 positions agree with TRBD2. Germline-derived CDR1 and CDR2 are LNHDA and SQIVND (reference sequence). CDR3 size: 15 residues. With 6 bases clipped from V and 7 bases from J, the junction kept 13 bases outside the gene matches.

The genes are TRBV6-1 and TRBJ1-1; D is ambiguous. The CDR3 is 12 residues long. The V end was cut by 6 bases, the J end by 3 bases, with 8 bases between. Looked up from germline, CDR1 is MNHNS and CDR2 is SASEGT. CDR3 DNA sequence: TGTGCCAGCAGACCCCTAGACACTGAAGCTTTCTTT. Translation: CASRPLDTEAFF.

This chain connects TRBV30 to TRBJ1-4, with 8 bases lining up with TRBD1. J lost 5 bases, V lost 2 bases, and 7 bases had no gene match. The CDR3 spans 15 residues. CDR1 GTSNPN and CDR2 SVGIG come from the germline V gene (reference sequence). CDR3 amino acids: CAWSPGGGINEKLFF. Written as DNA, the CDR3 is TGTGCCTGGAGTCCAGGGGGCGGGATAAATGAAAAACTGTTTTTT.

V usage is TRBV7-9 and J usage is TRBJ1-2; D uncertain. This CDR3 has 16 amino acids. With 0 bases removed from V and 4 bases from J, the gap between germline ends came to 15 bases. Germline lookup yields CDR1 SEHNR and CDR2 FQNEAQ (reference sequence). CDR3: CASSLAGAAASYGYTF. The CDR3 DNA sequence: TGTGCCAGCAGCTTAGCGGGAGCCGCCGCATCCTATGGCTACACCTTC.

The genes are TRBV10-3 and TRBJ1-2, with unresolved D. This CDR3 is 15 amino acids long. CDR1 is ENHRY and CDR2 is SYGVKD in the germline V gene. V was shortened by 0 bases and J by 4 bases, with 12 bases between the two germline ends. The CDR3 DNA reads TGTGCCATCAGTGAGTCAGGGAGGAAGGGCTATGGCTACACCTTC. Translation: CAISESGRKGYGYTF.

CDR3 bases: TGTGCCAGCAGCGGGAGGGGAGGGGTGGAATTCTTC. Translation gives CASSGRGGVEFF. The chain recombines TRBV9 with TRBJ2-1, with 7 bases that match TRBD2. The germline V gene encodes CDR1 SGDLS and CDR2 YYNGEE. There are 12 residues in the CDR3. Trimming took 3 bases from V and 16 from J; bases not matched to a gene: 10.

CDR3 coding DNA: TGTGCCAGCAGTTTAGGCCCTCATCTCGGCTACACCTTC. Its protein is CASSLGPHLGYTF. The rearrangement joins TRBV27 to TRBJ1-2; D unresolved. Germline V gene data show CDR1 as MNHEY and CDR2 as SMNVEV (reference sequence). V shed 2 bases and J shed 8 bases, with 12 bases lying between them. The CDR3 sequence is 13 residues long.

CDR3 DNA sequence: TGCGCCAGCAGCTTGGTGGGACTAGGCCCCCAAGAGACCCAGTACTTC. It is translated as CASSLVGLGPQETQYF. The chain recombines TRBV5-1 with TRBJ2-5, with 8 positions matching TRBD2. J gave up 1 base and V 0 bases, and 5 bases lay outside the gene matches. Looked up from germline, CDR1 is SGHRS and CDR2 is YFSETQ. The CDR3 is 16 residues long. Based on the CDR3 plus reference TRBV5-1 and TRBJ2-5, the full variable domain is KAGVTQTPRYLIKTRGQQVTLSCSPISGHRSVSWYQQTPGQGLQFLFEYFSETQRNKGNFPGRFSGRQFSNSRSEMNVSTLELGDSALYLCASSLVGLGPQETQYFGPGTRLLVL.

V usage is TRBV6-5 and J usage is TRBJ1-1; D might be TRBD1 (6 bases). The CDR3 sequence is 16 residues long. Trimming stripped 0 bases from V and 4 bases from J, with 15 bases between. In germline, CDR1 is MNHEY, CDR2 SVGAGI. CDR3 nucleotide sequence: TGTGCCAGCAGTTACTCTACAGGGACGACGGGCACTGAAGCTTTCTTT. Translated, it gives CASSYSTGTTGTEAFF.

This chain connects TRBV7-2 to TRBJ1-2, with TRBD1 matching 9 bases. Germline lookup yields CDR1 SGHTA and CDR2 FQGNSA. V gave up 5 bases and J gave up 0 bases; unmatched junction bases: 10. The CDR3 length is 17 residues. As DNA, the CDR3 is TGTGCCAGCAGCCCTCAGACAGGGGGGGGAGCTAACTATGGCTACACCTTC. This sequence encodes CASSPQTGGGANYGYTF.

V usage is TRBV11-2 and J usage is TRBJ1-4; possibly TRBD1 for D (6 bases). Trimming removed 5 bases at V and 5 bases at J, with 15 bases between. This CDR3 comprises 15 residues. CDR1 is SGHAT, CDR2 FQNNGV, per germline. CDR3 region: CASSRGGAPNEKLFF. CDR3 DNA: TGTGCCAGCAGCCGAGGGGGGGCTCCAAATGAAAAACTGTTTTTT. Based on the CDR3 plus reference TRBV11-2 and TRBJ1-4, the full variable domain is EAGVAQSPRYKIIEKRQSVAFWCNPISGHATLYWYQQILGQGPKLLIQFQNNGVVDDSQLPKDRFSAERLKGVDSTLKIQPAKLEDSAVYLCASSRGGAPNEKLFFGSGTQLSVL.

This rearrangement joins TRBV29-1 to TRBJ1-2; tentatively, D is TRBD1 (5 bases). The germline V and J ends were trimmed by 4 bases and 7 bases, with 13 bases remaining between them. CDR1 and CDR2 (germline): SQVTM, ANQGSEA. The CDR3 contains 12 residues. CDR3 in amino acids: CSVVGGPFGYTF. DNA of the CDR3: TGCAGCGTTGTGGGGGGACCCTTTGGCTACACCTTC. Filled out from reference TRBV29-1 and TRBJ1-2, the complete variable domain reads SAVISQKPSRDICQRGTSLTIQCQVDSQVTMMFWYRQQPGQSLTLIATANQGSEATYESGFVIDKFPISRPNLTFSTLTVSNMSPEDSSIYLCSVVGGPFGYTFGSGTRLTVV.

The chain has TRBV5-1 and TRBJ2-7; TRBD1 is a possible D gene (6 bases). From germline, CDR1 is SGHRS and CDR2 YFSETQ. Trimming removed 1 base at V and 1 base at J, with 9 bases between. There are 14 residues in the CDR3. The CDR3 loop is CASSLQGLSYEQYF. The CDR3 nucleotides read TGCGCCAGCAGCTTGCAGGGGTTGTCCTACGAGCAGTACTTC.

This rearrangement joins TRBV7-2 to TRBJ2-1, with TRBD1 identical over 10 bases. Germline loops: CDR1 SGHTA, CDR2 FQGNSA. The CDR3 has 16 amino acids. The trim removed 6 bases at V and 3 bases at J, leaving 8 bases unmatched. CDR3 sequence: CASSLSGTGVYNEQFF. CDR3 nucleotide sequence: TGTGCCAGCAGTTTGTCCGGGACAGGGGTCTACAATGAGCAGTTCTTC.

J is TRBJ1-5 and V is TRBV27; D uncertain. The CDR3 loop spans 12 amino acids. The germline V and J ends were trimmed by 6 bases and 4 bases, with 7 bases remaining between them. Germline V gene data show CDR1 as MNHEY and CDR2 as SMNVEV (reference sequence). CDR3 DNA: TGTGCCAGCAGCGACAAGAATCAGCCCCAGCATTTT. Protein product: CASSDKNQPQHF.

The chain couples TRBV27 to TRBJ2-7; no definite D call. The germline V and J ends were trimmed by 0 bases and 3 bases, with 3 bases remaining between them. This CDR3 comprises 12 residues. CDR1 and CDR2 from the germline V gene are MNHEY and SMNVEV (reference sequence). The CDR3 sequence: CASSLSLYEQYF. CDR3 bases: TGTGCCAGCAGTTTATCCCTCTACGAGCAGTACTTC.

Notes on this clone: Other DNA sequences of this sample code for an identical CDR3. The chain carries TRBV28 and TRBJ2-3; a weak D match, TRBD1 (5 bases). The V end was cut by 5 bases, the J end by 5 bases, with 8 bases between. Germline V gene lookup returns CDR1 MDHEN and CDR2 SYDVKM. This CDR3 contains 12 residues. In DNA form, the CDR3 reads TGTGCCAGCAGTCTTACAGGAGATACGCAGTATTTT. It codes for CASSLTGDTQYF.

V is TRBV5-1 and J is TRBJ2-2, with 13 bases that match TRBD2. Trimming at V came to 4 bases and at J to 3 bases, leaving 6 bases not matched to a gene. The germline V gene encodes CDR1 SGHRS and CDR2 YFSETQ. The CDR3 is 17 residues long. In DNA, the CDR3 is TGCGCCAGCAGCCTCGGACTAGCGGGAGACTACACCGGGGAGCTGTTTTTT. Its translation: CASSLGLAGDYTGELFF.

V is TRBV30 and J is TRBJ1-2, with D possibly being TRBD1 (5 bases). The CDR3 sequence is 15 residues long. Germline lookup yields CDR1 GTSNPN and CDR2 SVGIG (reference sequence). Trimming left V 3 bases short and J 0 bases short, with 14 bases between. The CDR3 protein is CAWRTKDTANYGYTF. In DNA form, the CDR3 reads TGTGCCTGGAGAACGAAGGACACAGCTAACTATGGCTACACCTTC.

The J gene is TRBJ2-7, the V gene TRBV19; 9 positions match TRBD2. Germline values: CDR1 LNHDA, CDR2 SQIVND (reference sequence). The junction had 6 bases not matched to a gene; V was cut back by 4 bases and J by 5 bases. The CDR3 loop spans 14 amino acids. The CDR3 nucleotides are TGTGCCAGTAGTAATAGCGGGAGTAAGAACGAGCAGTACTTC. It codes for CASSNSGSKNEQYF.

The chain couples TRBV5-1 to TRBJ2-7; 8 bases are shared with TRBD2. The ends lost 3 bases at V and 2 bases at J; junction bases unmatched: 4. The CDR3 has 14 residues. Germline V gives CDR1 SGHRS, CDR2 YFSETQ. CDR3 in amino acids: CASSSSGQAYEQYF. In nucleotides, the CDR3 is TGCGCCAGCAGCTCTAGCGGGCAGGCCTACGAGCAGTACTTC.